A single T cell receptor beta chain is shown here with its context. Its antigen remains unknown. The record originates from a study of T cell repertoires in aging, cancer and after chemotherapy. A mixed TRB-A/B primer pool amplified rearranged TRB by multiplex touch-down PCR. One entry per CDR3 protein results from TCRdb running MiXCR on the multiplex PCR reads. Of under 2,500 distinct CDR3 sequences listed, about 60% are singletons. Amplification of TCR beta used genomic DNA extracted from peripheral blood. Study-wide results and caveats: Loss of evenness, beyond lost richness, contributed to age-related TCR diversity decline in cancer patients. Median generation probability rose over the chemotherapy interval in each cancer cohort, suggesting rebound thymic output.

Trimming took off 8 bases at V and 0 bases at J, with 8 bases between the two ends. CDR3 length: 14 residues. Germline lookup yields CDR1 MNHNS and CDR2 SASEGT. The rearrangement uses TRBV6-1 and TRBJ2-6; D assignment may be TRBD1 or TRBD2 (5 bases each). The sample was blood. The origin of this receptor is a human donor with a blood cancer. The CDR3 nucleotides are TGTGCCAGCTCAGGGAGCTCTGGGGCCAACGTCCTGACTTTC. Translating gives CASSGSSGANVLTF.